These 21 T cell receptor beta chains were all obtained from the same sample, sequenced in a study of Ad26.COV2.S vaccination and SARS-CoV-2 variants. TCRdb's copy holds only in-frame clones and misses some; the assay was immunoSEQ multiplex PCR. The profile shows more than 150,000 clones, 70% to 90% of them singletons. The sample consisted of peripheral blood, taken after recovery from COVID-19. The receptors shown here come from a human donor who had recovered from COVID-19.

The chain employs TRBV7-2 and TRBJ1-2; TRBD1 matches at 10 bases. V dropped 6 bases and J dropped 7; count of bases not matched to a gene: 14. The germline CDR1 and CDR2 sequences are SGHTA and FQGNSA. The CDR3 runs 16 residues. CDR3 sequence: CASSTRAGQGFGGYTF. The CDR3 nucleotides are TGTGCCAGCAGTACCAGGGCGGGACAGGGGTTTGGTGGCTACACCTTC. The full variable domain, in which reference TRBV7-2 and TRBJ1-2 provide the parts outside the CDR3, is GAGVSQSPSNKVTEKGKDVELRCDPISGHTALYWYRQSLGQGLEFLIYFQGNSAPDKSGLPSDRFSAERTGGSVSTLTIQRTQQEDSAVYLCASSTRAGQGFGGYTFGSGTRLTVV.

J is TRBJ2-7 and V is TRBV5-6, with 8 bases lining up with TRBD1. Germline V gives CDR1 SGHDT, CDR2 YYEEEE. This CDR3 is 15 amino acids long. V lost 4 bases, J lost 5 bases, and 11 bases stayed unmatched. Here the CDR3 reads CASSMDGQGRHEQYF. DNA for the CDR3: TGTGCCAGCAGCATGGATGGACAGGGTAGACACGAGCAGTACTTC.

This clone was seen a few times. V gene TRBV7-8 combines with J gene TRBJ2-7, with unresolved D. Germline V gene data show CDR1 as SGHVS and CDR2 as FQNEAQ. This CDR3 comprises 13 residues. The V and J ends lost 5 bases and 7 bases respectively, with 15 bases between them. The CDR3 DNA is TGTGCCAGCAGCCAGGACGGAAGATTGGAGCAGTACTTC. It encodes CASSQDGRLEQYF.

The rearrangement links TRBV24-1 to TRBJ2-7; 7 bases align to TRBD1. This CDR3 is 14 amino acids long. With V trimmed by 7 bases and J by 2 bases, 7 bases remained unmatched. CDR1 KGHDR and CDR2 SFDVKD come from the germline V gene. The CDR3 nucleotides are TGTGCCACCAGCGGAAGGGACAGTACCTACGAGCAGTACTTC. Translated: CATSGRDSTYEQYF.

The chain uses TRBV2 and TRBJ1-1; D is unresolved. The CDR3 length is 14 residues. Trimming stripped 2 bases from V and 0 bases from J, with 7 bases between. Germline CDR1 SNHLY, CDR2 FYNNEI. CDR3 in amino acids: CASSERVMNTEAFF. CDR3 coding DNA: TGTGCCAGCAGTGAACGGGTCATGAACACTGAAGCTTTCTTT.

This rearrangement joins TRBV15 to TRBJ2-6; D unclear. CDR3 length: 14 amino acids. Between the trimmed V and J ends, which lost 7 bases and 4 bases, there was a span of 11 bases. CDR1 is LNHNV and CDR2 is YYDKDF in the germline V gene (reference sequence). The CDR3 DNA follows: TGTGCCACCAACTCAATGAGCGGGGCCAACGTCCTGACTTTC. Translating it yields CATNSMSGANVLTF.

The CDR3 coding sequence is TGTGCCATCAGTGAGTCGTGGGTGGAGAGCAATGAGCAGTTCTTC. This gives the protein CAISESWVESNEQFF. The V gene is TRBV10-3, the J gene TRBJ2-1; D unresolved. Germline CDR1 is ENHRY and CDR2 is SYGVKD. V lost 0 bases and J lost 6, with 12 bases in between. This CDR3 spans 15 amino acids.

The chain has TRBV5-1 and TRBJ2-1; TRBD2 matches 12 bases. V shed 4 bases and J 6 bases; nucleotides not matched to a gene: 5. The CDR3 covers 15 residues. From germline, CDR1 is SGHRS and CDR2 YFSETQ. DNA of the CDR3: TGCGCCAGCAGCGCCCAGGGACTAGCGGGCAATGAGCAGTTCTTC. It encodes CASSAQGLAGNEQFF.

The DNA of the CDR3 is TGCGCCAGCAGCTTGGTGGCAGGGTCCCCAGGGGAGCAGTACTTC. This translates into CASSLVAGSPGEQYF. The rearrangement uses TRBV5-1 and TRBJ2-7, with a possible D match to TRBD1 (5 bases). The ends were cut back, 0 bases at V and 7 bases at J, with 17 bases in the middle. Germline V gene sequence: CDR1 SGHRS, CDR2 YFSETQ. The CDR3 totals 15 residues.

The J gene is TRBJ2-2, the V gene TRBV4-1, with 7 bases aligning to TRBD2. CDR1 is MGHRA and CDR2 is YSYEKL in the germline V gene. The CDR3 spans 18 residues. The J segment lost 4 bases and the V segment lost 0 bases, leaving 11 bases of the junction unmatched. CDR3 sequence reads: CASSQDPLGGRITGELFF. CDR3 coding DNA: TGCGCCAGCAGCCAAGATCCCTTGGGGGGGAGAATCACCGGGGAGCTGTTTTTT.

The V gene is TRBV5-1, the J gene TRBJ2-3, with D possibly being TRBD1 or TRBD2 (5 bases each). Germline loops: CDR1 SGHRS, CDR2 YFSETQ. The CDR3 is 13 amino acids. Deletions cut 4 bases from V and 6 bases from J, with 12 bases between. The CDR3 here is CASSLRWGDTQYF. The CDR3 nucleotides read TGCGCCAGCAGCCTCCGTTGGGGGGATACGCAGTATTTT.

The rearrangement links TRBV5-5 to TRBJ2-3; D gene uncertain. This CDR3 has 16 amino acids. Trimming stripped 2 bases from V and 2 bases from J, with 15 bases between. CDR1 and CDR2 (germline): SGHKS, YYEKEE (reference sequence). Here the CDR3 reads CASSLLSWPATDTQYF. The CDR3 DNA follows: TGTGCCAGCAGCTTACTATCTTGGCCTGCCACAGATACGCAGTATTTT.

This chain joins TRBV19 and TRBJ2-3; weak D call: TRBD2 (6 bases). The germline V and J ends were trimmed by 6 bases and 4 bases, with 17 bases remaining between them. Germline assignment: CDR1 LNHDA and CDR2 SQIVND (reference sequence). This CDR3 is 15 amino acids long. The CDR3: CASSARAGSSDTQYF. DNA for the CDR3: TGTGCCAGTAGCGCTCGGGCGGGATCTTCAGATACGCAGTATTTT. Combining the CDR3 with reference TRBV19 and TRBJ2-3 gives the whole variable domain DGGITQSPKYLFRKEGQNVTLSCEQNLNHDAMYWYRQDPGQGLRLIYYSQIVNDFQKGDIAEGYSVSREKKESFPLTVTSAQKNPTAFYLCASSARAGSSDTQYFGPGTRLTVL.

The chain uses TRBV15 and TRBJ2-7, with 11 bases matching TRBD2. The germline gives CDR1 LNHNV, CDR2 YYDKDF (reference sequence). Germline trimming cut 7 bases from V and 7 bases from J; bases unmatched to any gene: 9. The CDR3 is made up of 14 amino acids. CDR3 DNA: TGTGCCACCACGGTAGCGGGGGGGCCGAGGGAGCAGTACTTC. Translation gives CATTVAGGPREQYF.

This sequence joins TRBV30 and TRBJ2-1; TRBD2 matches at 7 bases. V lost 0 bases and J lost 4; bases outside the gene matches: 0. This CDR3 comprises 13 residues. Germline assignment: CDR1 GTSNPN and CDR2 SVGIG (reference sequence). The CDR3 reads CAWSVGGYNEQFF. Written as DNA, the CDR3 is TGTGCCTGGAGTGTGGGGGGGTACAATGAGCAGTTCTTC.

The chain's CDR3 is CAWSSRLASYEQYF. Written as DNA, the CDR3 is TGTGCCTGGAGTAGTAGACTAGCGTCTTACGAGCAGTACTTC. The chain is built from TRBV30 and TRBJ2-7; 8 bases agree with TRBD2. V dropped 2 bases and J dropped 4; count of bases not matched to a gene: 7. Germline V lookup: CDR1 GTSNPN, CDR2 SVGIG (reference sequence). The CDR3 runs to 14 residues.

The chain links TRBV6-5 to TRBJ1-2; 10 nucleotides line up with TRBD1. The germline V gene encodes CDR1 MNHEY and CDR2 SVGAGI. J was trimmed by 8 bases and V by 6 bases; bases with no gene match: 9. The CDR3 has 14 residues. This chain's CDR3 is CASSETGGGSGYTF. The CDR3 bases are TGTGCCAGCAGCGAGACAGGGGGCGGGTCAGGCTACACCTTC.

The chain carries TRBV4-1 and TRBJ1-5; D ambiguous. The CDR3 consists of 12 residues. Trimming removed 3 bases at V and 4 bases at J, with 4 bases between. Germline loops: CDR1 MGHRA, CDR2 YSYEKL. Here the CDR3 reads CASSHLNQPQHF. The CDR3 DNA reads as TGCGCCAGCAGCCATCTGAATCAGCCCCAGCATTTT.

The CDR3 sequence is CASSEMGGIYGYTF. The DNA of the CDR3 is TGTGCCAGCAGTGAGATGGGGGGTATCTATGGCTACACCTTC. The chain recombines TRBV2 with TRBJ1-2; a weak D match, TRBD1 (5 bases). The CDR3 is 14 residues long. Deletions cut 3 bases from V and 4 bases from J, with 12 bases between. Germline CDR1 is SNHLY and CDR2 is FYNNEI.

V and J are TRBV27 and TRBJ1-1; perhaps TRBD1 as D (6 bases). Germline lookup yields CDR1 MNHEY and CDR2 SMNVEV (reference sequence). The CDR3 consists of 17 residues. Trimming removed 4 bases at V and 0 bases at J, with 18 bases between. Here the CDR3 reads CASSSLAGVHMNTEAFF. Written as DNA, the CDR3 is TGTGCCAGCAGTTCTTTAGCAGGGGTGCACATGAACACTGAAGCTTTCTTT.

This clone was seen once. V is TRBV11-2 and J is TRBJ2-3; 7 bases fit TRBD1. This CDR3 region has 17 residues. In germline, CDR1 is SGHAT, CDR2 FQNNGV. V lost 3 bases and J lost 2; bases outside the gene matches: 11. The CDR3 region has the DNA TGTGCCAGCAGCTTGCGGAACAGGGGATTGGTCACAGATACGCAGTATTTT. This encodes CASSLRNRGLVTDTQYF.